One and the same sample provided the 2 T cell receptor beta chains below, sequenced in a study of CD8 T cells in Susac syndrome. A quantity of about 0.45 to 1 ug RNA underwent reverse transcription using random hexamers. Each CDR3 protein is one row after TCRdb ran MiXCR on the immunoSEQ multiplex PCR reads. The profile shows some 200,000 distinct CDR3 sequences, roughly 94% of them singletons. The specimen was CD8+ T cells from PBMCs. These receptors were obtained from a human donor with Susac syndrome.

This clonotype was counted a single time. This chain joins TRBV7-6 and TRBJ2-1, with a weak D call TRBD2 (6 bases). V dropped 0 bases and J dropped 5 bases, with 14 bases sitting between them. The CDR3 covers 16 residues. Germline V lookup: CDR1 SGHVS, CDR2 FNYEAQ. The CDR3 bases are TGTGCCAGCAGCTTAGCCGGTGGGAGGCTCCACAATGAGCAGTTCTTC. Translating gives CASSLAGGRLHNEQFF.

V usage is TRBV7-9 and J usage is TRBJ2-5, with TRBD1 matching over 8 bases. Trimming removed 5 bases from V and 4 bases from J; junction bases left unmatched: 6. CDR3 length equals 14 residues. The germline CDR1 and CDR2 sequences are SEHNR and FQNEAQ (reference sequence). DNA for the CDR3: TGTGCCAGCAGCATCCCGGACAGGGCAGAGACCCAGTACTTC. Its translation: CASSIPDRAETQYF.